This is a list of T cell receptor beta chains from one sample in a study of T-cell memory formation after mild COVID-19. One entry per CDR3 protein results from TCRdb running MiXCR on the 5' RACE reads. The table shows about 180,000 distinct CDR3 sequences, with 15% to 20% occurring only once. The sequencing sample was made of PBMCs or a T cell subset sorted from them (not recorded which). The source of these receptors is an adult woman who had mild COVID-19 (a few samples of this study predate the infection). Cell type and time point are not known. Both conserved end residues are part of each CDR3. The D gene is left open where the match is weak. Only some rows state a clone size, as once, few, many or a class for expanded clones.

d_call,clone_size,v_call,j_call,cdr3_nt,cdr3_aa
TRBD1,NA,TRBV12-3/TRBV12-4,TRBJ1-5,TGTGCCAGCAGCCTGGACAGGGTCGGGCAGCCCCAGCATTTT,CASSLDRVGQPQHF
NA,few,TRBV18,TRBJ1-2,TGTGCCAGCTCACCACCTGGACAGACGTATGGCTACACCTTC,CASSPPGQTYGYTF
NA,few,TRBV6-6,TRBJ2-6,TGTGCCAGCAGTCCTAAGGGGACTGGGGCCAACGTCCTGACTTTC,CASSPKGTGANVLTF
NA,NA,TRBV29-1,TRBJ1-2,TGCAGCGTTGAAAAGTCCGGGTACGGCTACACCTTC,CSVEKSGYGYTF
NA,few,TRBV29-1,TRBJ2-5,TGCAGCGTTGATGCGCAGGACTCTATAGAGACCCAGTACTTC,CSVDAQDSIETQYF
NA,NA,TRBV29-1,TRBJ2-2,TGCAGCGTTGCCAGGGCGAGCACCGGGGAGCTGTTTTTT,CSVARASTGELFF
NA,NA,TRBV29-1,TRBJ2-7,TGCAGCTGTCTAGGGGGCGGGAACTCCTACGAGCAGTACTTC,CSCLGGGNSYEQYF
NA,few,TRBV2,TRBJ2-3,TGTGCCAGCAGTGGCGGCAGGGTCACAGATACGCAGTATTTT,CASSGGRVTDTQYF
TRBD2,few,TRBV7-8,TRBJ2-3,TGTGCCAGCAGCCGTGGACTAGCGGGAGGGCTGACAGATACGCAGTATTTT,CASSRGLAGGLTDTQYF
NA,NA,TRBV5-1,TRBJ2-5,TGCGCCAGCAGCTTGACGACAGTGCAAGAGACCCAGTACTTC,CASSLTTVQETQYF
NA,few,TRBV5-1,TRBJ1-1,TGCGCCAGCAGCTTGTCGGACACTGAAGCTTTCTTT,CASSLSDTEAFF
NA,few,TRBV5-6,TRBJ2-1,TGTGCCAGCAGGTTGGGCTTACTAGCTAGCAATGAGCAGTTCTTC,CASRLGLLASNEQFF
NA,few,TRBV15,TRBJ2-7,TGTGCCACCAGCCGGCTGGACAGATTTTCCTCCTACGAGCAGTACTTC,CATSRLDRFSSYEQYF
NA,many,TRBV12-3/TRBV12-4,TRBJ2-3,TGTGCCAGCAGTCCTCGGGATACGCAGTATTTT,CASSPRDTQYF
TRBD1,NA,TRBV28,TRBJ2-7,TGTGCCAGCAGTCCCGGGACAGGGGGAAGCTTGGGCGAGCAGTACTTC,CASSPGTGGSLGEQYF
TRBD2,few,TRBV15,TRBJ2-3,TGTGCCACCAGCCGTGGACTAGCGGGGTACGCAGATACGCAGTATTTT,CATSRGLAGYADTQYF
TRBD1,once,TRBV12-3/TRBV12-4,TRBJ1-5,TGTGCCAGCAGTTCCGGACAGGGGAACAATCAGCCCCAGCATTTT,CASSSGQGNNQPQHF
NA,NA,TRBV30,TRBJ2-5,TGTGCCTGGAGTGAATCCTGGGCAGGCCTCGGGGAGACCCAGTACTTC,CAWSESWAGLGETQYF
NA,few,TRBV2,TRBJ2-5,TGTGCCAGTCACTATGAAGAGACCCAGTACTTC,CASHYEETQYF
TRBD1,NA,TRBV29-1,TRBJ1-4,TGCAGCGGGGGAACCGGGACAGGGGGTGAAAAACTGTTTTTT,CSGGTGTGGEKLFF